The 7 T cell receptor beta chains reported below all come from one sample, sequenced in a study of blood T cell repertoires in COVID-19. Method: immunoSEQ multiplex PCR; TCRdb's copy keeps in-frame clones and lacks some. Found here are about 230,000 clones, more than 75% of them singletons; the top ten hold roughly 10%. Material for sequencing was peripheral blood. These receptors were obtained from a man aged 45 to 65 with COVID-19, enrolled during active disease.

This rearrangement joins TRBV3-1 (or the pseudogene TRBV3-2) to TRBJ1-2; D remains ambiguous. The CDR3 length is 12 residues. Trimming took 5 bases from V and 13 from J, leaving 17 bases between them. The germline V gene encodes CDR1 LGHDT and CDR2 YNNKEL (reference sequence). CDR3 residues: CASSETGRTFTF. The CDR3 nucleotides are TGTGCCAGCAGCGAGACGGGCAGGACTTTCACCTTC.

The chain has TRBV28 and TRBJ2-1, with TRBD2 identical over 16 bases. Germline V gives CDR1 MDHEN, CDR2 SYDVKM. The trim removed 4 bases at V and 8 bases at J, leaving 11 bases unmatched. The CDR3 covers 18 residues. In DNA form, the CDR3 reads TGTGCCAGCAGTTCCGGGACTAGCGGGAGGGCCGCGGTGGATGAGCAGTTCTTC. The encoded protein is CASSSGTSGRAAVDEQFF.

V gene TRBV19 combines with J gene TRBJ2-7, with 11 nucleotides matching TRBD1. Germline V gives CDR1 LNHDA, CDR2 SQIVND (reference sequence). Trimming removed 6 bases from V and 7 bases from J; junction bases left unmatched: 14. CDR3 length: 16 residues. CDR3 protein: CASSLLGGQGVREQYF. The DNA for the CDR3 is TGTGCCAGTAGCCTTCTCGGGGGACAGGGGGTGAGGGAGCAGTACTTC.

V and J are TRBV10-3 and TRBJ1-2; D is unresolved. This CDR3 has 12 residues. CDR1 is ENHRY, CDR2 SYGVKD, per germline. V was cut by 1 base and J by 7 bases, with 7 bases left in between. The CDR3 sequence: CAISEWRFGYTF. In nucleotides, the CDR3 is TGTGCCATCAGTGAGTGGAGGTTTGGCTACACCTTC.

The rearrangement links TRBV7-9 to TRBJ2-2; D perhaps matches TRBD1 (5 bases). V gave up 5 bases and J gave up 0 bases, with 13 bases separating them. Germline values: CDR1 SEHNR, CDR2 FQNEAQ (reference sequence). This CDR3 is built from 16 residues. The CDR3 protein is CASSQRQITNTGELFF. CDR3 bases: TGTGCCAGCAGCCAGAGACAGATTACGAACACCGGGGAGCTGTTTTTT. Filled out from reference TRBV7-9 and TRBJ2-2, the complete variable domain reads DTGVSQNPRHKITKRGQNVTFRCDPISEHNRLYWYRQTLGQGPEFLTYFQNEAQLEKSRLLSDRFSAERPKGSFSTLEIQRTEQGDSAMYLCASSQRQITNTGELFFGEGSRLTVL.

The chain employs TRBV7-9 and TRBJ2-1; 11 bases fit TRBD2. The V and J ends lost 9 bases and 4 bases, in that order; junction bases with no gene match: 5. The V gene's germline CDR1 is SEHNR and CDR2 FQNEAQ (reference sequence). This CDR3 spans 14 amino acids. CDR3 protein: CASLAGGSYNEQFF. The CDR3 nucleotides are TGTGCCAGTCTAGCGGGAGGTTCATACAATGAGCAGTTCTTC.

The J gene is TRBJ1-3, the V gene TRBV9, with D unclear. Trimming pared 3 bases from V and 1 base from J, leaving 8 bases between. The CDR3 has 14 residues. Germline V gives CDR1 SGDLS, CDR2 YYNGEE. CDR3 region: CASSGGISGNTIYF. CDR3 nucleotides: TGTGCCAGCAGCGGAGGGATTTCTGGAAACACCATATATTTT.